Detailed here is one TCR beta chain. Its target is not known. Germline values: CDR1 MDHEN, CDR2 SYDVKM. The CDR3 is made up of 18 amino acids. Trimming removed 4 bases at V and 1 base at J, with 22 bases between. Both intraepithelial and lamina propria lymphocytes were released by processing graft tissue. The entry originates in a study of graft-versus-host responses after intestinal transplantation. Study in general: All of the recipients had induction that used anti-thymocyte globulin, then tacrolimus and steroids for about 3 years. Study observations and caveats: Circulating GvH clone levels at their peak were associated with HvG declines (early post-transplant). Marrow from the recipient contained GvH clones, some of which had appeared first in ileum or blood. Subjects displaying graft-donor T cell macrochimerism possessed elevated graft-versus-host to host-versus-graft clonal ratios inside allografts.

Profiled with immunoSEQ multiplex PCR; TCRdb holds only in-frame clones, not every one. The sample lists around 3,600 clones, about two thirds occurring once. The specimen comprised ileum tissue, sampled approximately 32 months after intestinal transplantation. The chain employs TRBV28 and TRBJ2-5; no clear D gene. The receptor was derived from a human patient who received an intestinal transplant, so some T cells may come from the graft donor. The CDR3 DNA is TGTGCCAGCAGTTCTGTGGGGTTTATGGCGCAAAGCCAAGAGACCCAGTACTTC. Protein sequence: CASSSVGFMAQSQETQYF.